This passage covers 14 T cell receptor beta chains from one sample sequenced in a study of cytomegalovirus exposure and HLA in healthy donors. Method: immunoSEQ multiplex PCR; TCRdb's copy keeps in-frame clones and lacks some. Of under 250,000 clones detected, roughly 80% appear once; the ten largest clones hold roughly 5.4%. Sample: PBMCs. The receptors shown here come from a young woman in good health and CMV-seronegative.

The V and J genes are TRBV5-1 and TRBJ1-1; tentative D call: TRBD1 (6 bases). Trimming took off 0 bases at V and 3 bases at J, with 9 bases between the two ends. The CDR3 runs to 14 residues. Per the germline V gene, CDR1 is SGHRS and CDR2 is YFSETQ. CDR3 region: CASSLGGADTEAFF. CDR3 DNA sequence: TGCGCCAGCAGCTTGGGGGGGGCCGACACTGAAGCTTTCTTT.

CDR3 sequence (DNA): TGTGCCAGCAGTTCACAGTATTTAGATACGCAGTATTTT. Its protein product is CASSSQYLDTQYF. This chain connects TRBV27 to TRBJ2-3; no clear D gene. The CDR3 totals 13 residues. The germline V gene encodes CDR1 MNHEY and CDR2 SMNVEV (reference sequence). The V end lost 4 bases, the J end lost 5 bases, and 10 bases lay between the germline ends.

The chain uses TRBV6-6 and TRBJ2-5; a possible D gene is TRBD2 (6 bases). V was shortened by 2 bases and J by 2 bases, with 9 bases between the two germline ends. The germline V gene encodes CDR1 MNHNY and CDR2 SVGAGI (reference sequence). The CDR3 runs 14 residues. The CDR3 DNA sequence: TGTGCCAGCAGTTACCGGGGGATTCAAGAGACCCAGTACTTC. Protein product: CASSYRGIQETQYF.

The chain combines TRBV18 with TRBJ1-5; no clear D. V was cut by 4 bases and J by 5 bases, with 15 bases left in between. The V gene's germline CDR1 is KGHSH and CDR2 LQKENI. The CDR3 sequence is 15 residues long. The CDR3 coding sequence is TGTGCCAGCTCACTAGCCCCCAAAGGCGATCAGCCCCAGCATTTT. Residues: CASSLAPKGDQPQHF.

This chain's CDR3 is CSVGGQNEKLFF. The CDR3 DNA reads as TGCAGCGTTGGCGGACAAAATGAAAAACTGTTTTTT. V usage is TRBV29-1 and J usage is TRBJ1-4; D is possibly TRBD1 (5 bases). CDR3 length equals 12 residues. Trimming took off 4 bases at V and 5 bases at J, with 8 bases between the two ends. Germline CDR1 is SQVTM and CDR2 is ANQGSEA.

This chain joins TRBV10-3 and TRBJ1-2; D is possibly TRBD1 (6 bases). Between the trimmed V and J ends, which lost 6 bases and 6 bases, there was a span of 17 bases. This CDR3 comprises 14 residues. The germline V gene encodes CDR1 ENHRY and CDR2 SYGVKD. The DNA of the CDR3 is TGTGCCATCAGACAGGGTCGCGAGGAAAATGGCTACACCTTC. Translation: CAIRQGREENGYTF.

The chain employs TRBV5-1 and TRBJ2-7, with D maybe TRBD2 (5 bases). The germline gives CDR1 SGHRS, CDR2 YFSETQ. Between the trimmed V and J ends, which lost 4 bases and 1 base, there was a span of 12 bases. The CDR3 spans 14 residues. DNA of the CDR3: TGCGCCAGCAGCCGTGAGTCGGGGTCCTACGAGCAGTACTTC. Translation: CASSRESGSYEQYF.

The CDR3 nucleotides are TGCAGCGTTGAACGGGAGGGCCGTGAGACCCAGTACTTC. Its protein product is CSVEREGRETQYF. This rearrangement joins TRBV29-1 to TRBJ2-5, with 8 bases identical to TRBD2. The V gene end was trimmed by 2 bases and the J gene end by 5 bases; junction bases not matched to a gene: 4. CDR1 is SQVTM, CDR2 ANQGSEA, per germline. The CDR3 sequence is 13 residues long.

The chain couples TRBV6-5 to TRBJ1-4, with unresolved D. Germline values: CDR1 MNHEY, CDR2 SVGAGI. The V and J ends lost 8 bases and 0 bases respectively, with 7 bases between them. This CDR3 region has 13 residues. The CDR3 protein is CASAGATNEKLFF. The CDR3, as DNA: TGTGCCAGCGCCGGGGCAACTAATGAAAAACTGTTTTTT.

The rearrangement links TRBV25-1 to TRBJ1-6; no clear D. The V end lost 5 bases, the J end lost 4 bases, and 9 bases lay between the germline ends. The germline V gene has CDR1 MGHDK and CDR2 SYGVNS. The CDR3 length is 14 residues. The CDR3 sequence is CASSQDGYNSPLHF. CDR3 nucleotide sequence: TGTGCCAGCAGTCAAGACGGATATAATTCACCCCTCCACTTT.

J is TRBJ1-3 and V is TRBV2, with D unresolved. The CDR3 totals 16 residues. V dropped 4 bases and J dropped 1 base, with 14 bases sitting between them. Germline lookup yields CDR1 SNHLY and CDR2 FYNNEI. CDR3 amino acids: CASSAVITFSGNTIYF. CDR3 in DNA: TGTGCCAGCAGTGCGGTTATTACCTTTTCTGGAAACACCATATATTTT. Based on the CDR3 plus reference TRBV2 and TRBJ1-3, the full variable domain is EPEVTQTPSHQVTQMGQEVILRCVPISNHLYFYWYRQILGQKVEFLVSFYNNEISEKSEIFDDQFSVERPDGSNFTLKIRSTKLEDSAMYFCASSAVITFSGNTIYFGEGSWLTVV.

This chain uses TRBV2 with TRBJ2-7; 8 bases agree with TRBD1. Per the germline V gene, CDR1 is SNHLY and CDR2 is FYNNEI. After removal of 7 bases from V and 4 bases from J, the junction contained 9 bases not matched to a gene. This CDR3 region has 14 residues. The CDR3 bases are TGTGCCAGCACTGGAGGGACAGGCTTTTACGAGCAGTACTTC. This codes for CASTGGTGFYEQYF.

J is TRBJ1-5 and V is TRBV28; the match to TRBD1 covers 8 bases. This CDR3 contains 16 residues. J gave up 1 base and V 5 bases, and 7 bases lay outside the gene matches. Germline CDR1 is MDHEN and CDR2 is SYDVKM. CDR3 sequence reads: CASSRPTGASNQPQHF. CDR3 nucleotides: TGTGCCAGCAGTCGACCGACAGGGGCGAGCAATCAGCCCCAGCATTTT.

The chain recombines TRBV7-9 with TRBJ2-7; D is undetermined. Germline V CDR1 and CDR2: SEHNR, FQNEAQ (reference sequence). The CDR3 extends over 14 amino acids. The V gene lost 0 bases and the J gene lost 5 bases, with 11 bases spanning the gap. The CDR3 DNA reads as TGTGCCAGCAGCTTAGCGTCCCCAGACAACGAGCAGTACTTC. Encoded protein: CASSLASPDNEQYF.